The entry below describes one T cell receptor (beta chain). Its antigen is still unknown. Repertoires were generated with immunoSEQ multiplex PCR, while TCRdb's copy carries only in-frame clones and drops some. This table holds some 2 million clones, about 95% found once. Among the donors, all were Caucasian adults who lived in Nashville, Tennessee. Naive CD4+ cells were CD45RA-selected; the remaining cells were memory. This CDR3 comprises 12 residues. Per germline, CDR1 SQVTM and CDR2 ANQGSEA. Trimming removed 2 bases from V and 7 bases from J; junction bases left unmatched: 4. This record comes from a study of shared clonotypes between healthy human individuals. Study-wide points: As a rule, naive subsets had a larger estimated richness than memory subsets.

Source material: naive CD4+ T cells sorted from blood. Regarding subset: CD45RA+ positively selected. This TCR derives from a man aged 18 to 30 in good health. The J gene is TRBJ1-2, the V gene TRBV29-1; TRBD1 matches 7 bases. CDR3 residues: CSVETGAGGYTF. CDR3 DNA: TGCAGCGTTGAAACAGGGGCGGGTGGCTACACCTTC.